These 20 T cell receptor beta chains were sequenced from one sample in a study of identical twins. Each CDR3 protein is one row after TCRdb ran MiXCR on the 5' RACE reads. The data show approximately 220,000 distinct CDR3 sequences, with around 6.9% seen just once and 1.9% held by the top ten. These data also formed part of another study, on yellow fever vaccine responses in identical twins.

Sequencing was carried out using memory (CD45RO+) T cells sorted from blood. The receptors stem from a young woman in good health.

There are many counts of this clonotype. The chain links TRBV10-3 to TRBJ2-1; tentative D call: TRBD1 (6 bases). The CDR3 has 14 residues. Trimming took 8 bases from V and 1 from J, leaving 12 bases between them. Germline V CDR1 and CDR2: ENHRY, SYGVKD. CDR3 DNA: TGTGCCATCGGAGAGGGGGATTCCTACAATGAGCAGTTCTTC. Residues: CAIGEGDSYNEQFF.

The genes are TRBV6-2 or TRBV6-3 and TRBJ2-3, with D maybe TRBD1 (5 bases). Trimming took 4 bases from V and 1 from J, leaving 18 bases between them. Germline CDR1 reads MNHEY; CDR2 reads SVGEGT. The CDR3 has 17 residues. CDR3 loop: CASSSSSWGGGTDTQYF. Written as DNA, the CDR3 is TGTGCCAGCAGTTCCTCGTCCTGGGGCGGCGGCACAGATACGCAGTATTTT.

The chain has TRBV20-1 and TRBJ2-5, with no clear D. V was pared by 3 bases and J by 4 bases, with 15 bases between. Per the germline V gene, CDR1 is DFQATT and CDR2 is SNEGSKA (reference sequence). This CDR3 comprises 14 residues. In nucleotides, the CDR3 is TGCAGTGCTAGTGGCGAGGCTAAAAGAGAGACCCAGTACTTC. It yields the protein CSASGEAKRETQYF.

The CDR3 sequence: CASSKKVGLADPGFYEQYF. CDR3 DNA: TGTGCCAGCAGCAAAAAGGTGGGACTAGCGGATCCCGGGTTCTACGAGCAGTACTTC. The chain is built from TRBV11-2 and TRBJ2-7; 11 bases are a match to TRBD2. The CDR3 has 19 residues. Germline assignment: CDR1 SGHAT and CDR2 FQNNGV. The V segment lost 5 bases and the J segment 3 bases; nucleotides outside the gene matches: 18.

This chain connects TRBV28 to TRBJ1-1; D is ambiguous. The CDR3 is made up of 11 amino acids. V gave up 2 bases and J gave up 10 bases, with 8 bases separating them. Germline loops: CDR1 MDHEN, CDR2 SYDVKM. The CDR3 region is CASSLKGSAFF. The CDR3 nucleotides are TGTGCCAGCAGTTTAAAGGGATCAGCTTTCTTT.

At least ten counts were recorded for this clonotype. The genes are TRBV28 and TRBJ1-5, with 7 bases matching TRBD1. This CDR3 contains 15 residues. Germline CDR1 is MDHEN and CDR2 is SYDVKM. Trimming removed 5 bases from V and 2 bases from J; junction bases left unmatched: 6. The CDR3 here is CASSLRTGGNQPQHF. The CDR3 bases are TGTGCCAGCAGTCTCCGAACAGGGGGCAATCAGCCCCAGCATTTT.

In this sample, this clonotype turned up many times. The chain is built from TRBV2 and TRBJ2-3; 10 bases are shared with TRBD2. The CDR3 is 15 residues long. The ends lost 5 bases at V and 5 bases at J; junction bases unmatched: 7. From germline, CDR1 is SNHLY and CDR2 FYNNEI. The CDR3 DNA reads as TGTGCCAGCAGTTCAAAGCGGGGGGGCCAAGATACGCAGTATTTT. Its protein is CASSSKRGGQDTQYF.

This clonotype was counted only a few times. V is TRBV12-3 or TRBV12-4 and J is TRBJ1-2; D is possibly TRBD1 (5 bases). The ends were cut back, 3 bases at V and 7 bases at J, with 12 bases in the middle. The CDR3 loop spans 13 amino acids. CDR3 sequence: CASSFNVGAGYTF. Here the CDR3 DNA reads TGTGCCAGCAGTTTTAATGTAGGGGCTGGCTACACCTTC.

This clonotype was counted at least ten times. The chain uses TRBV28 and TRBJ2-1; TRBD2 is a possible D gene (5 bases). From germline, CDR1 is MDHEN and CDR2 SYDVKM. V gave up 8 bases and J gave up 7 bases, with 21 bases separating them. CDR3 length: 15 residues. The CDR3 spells CASRRKSGWVNEQFF. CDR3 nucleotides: TGTGCCAGCCGGAGGAAGAGCGGATGGGTTAATGAGCAGTTCTTC.

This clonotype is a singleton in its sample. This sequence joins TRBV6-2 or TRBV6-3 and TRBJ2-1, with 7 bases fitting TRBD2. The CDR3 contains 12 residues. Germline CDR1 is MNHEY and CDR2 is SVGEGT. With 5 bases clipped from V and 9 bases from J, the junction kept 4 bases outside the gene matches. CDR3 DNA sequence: TGTGCCAGCAGTAGGGAGGGAGGTGAGCAGTTCTTC. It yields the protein CASSREGGEQFF.

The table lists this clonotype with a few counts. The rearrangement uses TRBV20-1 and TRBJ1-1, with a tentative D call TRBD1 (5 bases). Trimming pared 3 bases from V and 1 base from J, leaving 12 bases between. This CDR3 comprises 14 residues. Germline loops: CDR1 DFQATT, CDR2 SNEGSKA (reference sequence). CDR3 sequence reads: CSASLGVANTEAFF. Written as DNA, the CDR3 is TGCAGTGCTAGTTTGGGGGTGGCGAACACTGAAGCTTTCTTT.

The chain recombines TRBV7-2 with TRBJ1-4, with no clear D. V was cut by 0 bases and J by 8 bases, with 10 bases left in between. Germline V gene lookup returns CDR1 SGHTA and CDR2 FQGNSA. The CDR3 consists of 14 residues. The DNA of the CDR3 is TGTGCCAGCAGCTTAGCTAAGGCGAACGAAAAACTGTTTTTT. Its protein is CASSLAKANEKLFF.

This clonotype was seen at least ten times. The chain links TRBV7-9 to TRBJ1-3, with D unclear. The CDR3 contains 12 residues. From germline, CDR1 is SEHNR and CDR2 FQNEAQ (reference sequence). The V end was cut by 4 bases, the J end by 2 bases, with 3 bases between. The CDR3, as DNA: TGTGCCAGCAGCTCTACTGGAAACACCATATATTTT. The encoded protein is CASSSTGNTIYF.

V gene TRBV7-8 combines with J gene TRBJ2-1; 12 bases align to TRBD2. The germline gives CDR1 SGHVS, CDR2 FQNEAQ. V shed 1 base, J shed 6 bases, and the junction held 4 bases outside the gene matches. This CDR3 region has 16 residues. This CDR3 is CASSLVRLAGANEQFF. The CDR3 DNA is TGTGCCAGCAGCTTAGTCAGACTAGCGGGAGCCAATGAGCAGTTCTTC.

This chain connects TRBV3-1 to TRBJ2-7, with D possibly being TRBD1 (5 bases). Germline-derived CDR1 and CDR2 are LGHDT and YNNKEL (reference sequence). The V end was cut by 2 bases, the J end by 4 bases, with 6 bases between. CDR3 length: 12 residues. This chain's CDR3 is CASSQSGYEQYF. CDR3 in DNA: TGTGCCAGCAGCCAATCAGGGTACGAGCAGTACTTC.

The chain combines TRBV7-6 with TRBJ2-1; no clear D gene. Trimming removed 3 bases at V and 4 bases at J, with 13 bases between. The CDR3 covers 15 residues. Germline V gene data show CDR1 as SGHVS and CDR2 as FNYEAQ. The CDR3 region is CASSLRSEAYNEQFF. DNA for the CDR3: TGTGCCAGCAGCTTGAGGAGTGAGGCATACAATGAGCAGTTCTTC.

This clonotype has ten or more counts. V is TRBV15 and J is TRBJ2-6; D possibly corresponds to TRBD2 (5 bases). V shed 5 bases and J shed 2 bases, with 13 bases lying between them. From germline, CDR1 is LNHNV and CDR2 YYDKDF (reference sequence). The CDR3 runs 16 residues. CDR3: CATSRPVEAGANVLTF. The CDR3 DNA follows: TGTGCCACCAGCCGCCCGGTGGAGGCTGGGGCCAACGTCCTGACTTTC.

The CDR3 DNA is TGTGCCACCAGTGACCCGGGACAGGGAACTGAAGCTTTCTTT. This gives the protein CATSDPGQGTEAFF. The chain links TRBV24-1 to TRBJ1-1, with 9 bases aligning to TRBD1. J gave up 5 bases and V 4 bases, and 4 bases lay outside the gene matches. Germline lookup yields CDR1 KGHDR and CDR2 SFDVKD. This CDR3 contains 14 residues.

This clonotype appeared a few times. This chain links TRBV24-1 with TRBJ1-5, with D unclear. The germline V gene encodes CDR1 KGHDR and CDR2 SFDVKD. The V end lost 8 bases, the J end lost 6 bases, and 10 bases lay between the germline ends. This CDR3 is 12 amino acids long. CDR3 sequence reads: CATKRGGQPQHF. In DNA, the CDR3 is TGTGCCACCAAGAGAGGAGGTCAGCCCCAGCATTTT.

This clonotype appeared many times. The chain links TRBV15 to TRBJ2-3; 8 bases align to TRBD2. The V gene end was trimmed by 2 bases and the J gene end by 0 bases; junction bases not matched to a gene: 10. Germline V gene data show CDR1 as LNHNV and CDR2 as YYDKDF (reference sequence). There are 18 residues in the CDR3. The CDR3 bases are TGTGCCACCAGCAGAAAATCTAGTAGCGGGGCAAGCACAGATACGCAGTATTTT. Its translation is CATSRKSSSGASTDTQYF.